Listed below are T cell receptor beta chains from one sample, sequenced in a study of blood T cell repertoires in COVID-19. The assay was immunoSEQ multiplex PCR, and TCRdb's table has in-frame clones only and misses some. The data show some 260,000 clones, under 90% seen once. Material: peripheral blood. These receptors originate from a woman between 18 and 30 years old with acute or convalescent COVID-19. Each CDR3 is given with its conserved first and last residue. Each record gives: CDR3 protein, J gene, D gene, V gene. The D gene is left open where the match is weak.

CSVETPGQHEAFF,TRBJ1-1,NA,TRBV29-1
CASSPSSGSYNEQFF,TRBJ2-1,TRBD2,TRBV4-1
CASSGAFAGELFF,TRBJ2-2,NA,TRBV7-9
CSARGGYEQYF,TRBJ2-7,NA,TRBV20-1
CASSLAKGQGSNSPLHF,TRBJ1-6,TRBD1,TRBV27
CASTPGVYEKLFF,TRBJ1-4,NA,TRBV12-3/TRBV12-4
CASSWRGLAGNQRPDTQYF,TRBJ2-3,TRBD2,TRBV5-1
CATSRGTRDVNGYTF,TRBJ1-2,NA,TRBV15
CASSAYREMPYGYTF,TRBJ1-2,NA,TRBV19
CASSLGQGKLFPYEQYF,TRBJ2-7,TRBD1,TRBV5-6
CASSPDYYTGELFF,TRBJ2-2,NA,TRBV18